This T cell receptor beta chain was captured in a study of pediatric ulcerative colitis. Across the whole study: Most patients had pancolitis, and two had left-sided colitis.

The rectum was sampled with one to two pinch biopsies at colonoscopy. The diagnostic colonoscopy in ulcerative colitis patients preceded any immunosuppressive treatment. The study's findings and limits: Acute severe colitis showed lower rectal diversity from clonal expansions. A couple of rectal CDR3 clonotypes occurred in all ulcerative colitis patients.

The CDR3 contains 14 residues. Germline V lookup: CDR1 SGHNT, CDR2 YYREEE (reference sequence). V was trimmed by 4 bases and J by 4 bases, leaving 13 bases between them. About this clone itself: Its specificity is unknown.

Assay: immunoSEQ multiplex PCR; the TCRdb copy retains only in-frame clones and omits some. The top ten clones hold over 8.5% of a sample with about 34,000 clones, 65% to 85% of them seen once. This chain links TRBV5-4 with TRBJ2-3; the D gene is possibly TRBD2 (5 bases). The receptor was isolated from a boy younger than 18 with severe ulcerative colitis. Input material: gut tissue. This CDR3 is CASSPMRAPDTQYF. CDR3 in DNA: TGTGCCAGCAGCCCTATGCGGGCCCCAGATACGCAGTATTTT.